The rows below give T cell receptor beta chains drawn from one sample of a study of cytomegalovirus exposure and HLA in healthy donors. Profiled with immunoSEQ multiplex PCR; TCRdb holds only in-frame clones, not every one. Among 120,000 to 150,000 clones listed, around two thirds were seen once. The sample comprised PBMCs. These TCRs come from a male donor in good health and CMV-seronegative. Each CDR3 is given with its conserved first and last residue. The order of the fields is clone size, V gene, J gene, D gene, CDR3 protein, CDR3 DNA. The D gene is left open where the match is weak. Clone sizes are given selectively: once, few, many, or a class where the clone is expanded.

>few|TRBV6-1|TRBJ1-1|NA
CASSDSGRQAGAEAFF
TGTGCCAGCAGTGATTCCGGGCGACAGGCGGGGGCTGAAGCTTTCTTT
>NA|TRBV5-1|TRBJ1-2|NA
CASSLAPGETNYGYTF
TGCGCCAGCAGCTTGGCCCCGGGGGAGACTAACTATGGCTACACCTTC
>NA|TRBV5-4|TRBJ1-4|NA
CASSSAGANEKLFF
TGTGCCAGCAGCTCAGCAGGGGCGAATGAAAAACTGTTTTTT
>NA|TRBV7-2|TRBJ2-5|NA
CASSLDTFQKETQYF
TGTGCCAGCAGCTTAGATACCTTTCAGAAAGAGACCCAGTACTTC
>NA|TRBV4-1|TRBJ2-5|TRBD2
CASSQQVAGLMGTQYF
TGCGCCAGCAGCCAACAGGTAGCGGGGTTGATGGGGACCCAGTACTTC
>once|TRBV19|TRBJ2-4|TRBD1
CASSIGTGRDIQYF
TGTGCCAGTAGTATCGGGACAGGGAGGGACATTCAGTACTTC
>NA|TRBV7-2|TRBJ2-1|NA
CASSLLQGSSEQFF
TGTGCCAGCAGCTTACTACAGGGTAGTAGTGAGCAGTTCTTC
>NA|TRBV7-9|TRBJ2-3|NA
CASSLVADTQYF
TGTGCCAGCAGCTTAGTAGCTGATACGCAGTATTTT
>NA|TRBV7-8|TRBJ2-5|TRBD1
CASSSGQGETQYF
TGTGCCAGCAGCTCCGGACAGGGAGAGACCCAGTACTTC
>few|TRBV6-5|TRBJ2-6|NA
CASRRADSGANVLTF
TGTGCCAGCCGGAGGGCGGACTCTGGGGCCAACGTCCTGACTTTC